A single sample gave rise to the 23 T cell receptor beta chains below, sequenced in a study of blood T cell repertoires in COVID-19. Method: immunoSEQ multiplex PCR; TCRdb's copy keeps in-frame clones and lacks some. The sample yields about 77,000 clones, around three quarters seen once. The source material was peripheral blood. The source of these receptors is a woman in her seventies with acute or convalescent COVID-19.

The CDR3 DNA is TGTGCCAGCAGCCGGCAAATGCCTAGTCGTGGGGGCTACACCTTC. As protein: CASSRQMPSRGGYTF. The V and J genes are TRBV5-6 and TRBJ1-2; D is uncertain. The CDR3 contains 15 residues. The ends were cut back, 4 bases at V and 8 bases at J, with 21 bases in the middle. The germline V gene has CDR1 SGHDT and CDR2 YYEEEE.

The rearrangement links TRBV6-2 or TRBV6-3 to TRBJ1-1; weak D call: TRBD1 (5 bases). V was pared by 2 bases and J by 8 bases, with 9 bases between. The CDR3 consists of 12 residues. Per the germline V gene, CDR1 is MNHEY and CDR2 is SVGEGT. The CDR3 spells CASSYPGLEAFF. The CDR3 DNA reads TGTGCCAGCAGTTACCCGGGACTAGAAGCTTTCTTT.

The chain carries TRBV9 and TRBJ2-5, with D perhaps TRBD2 (6 bases). Looked up from germline, CDR1 is SGDLS and CDR2 is YYNGEE. V was trimmed by 5 bases and J by 2 bases, leaving 19 bases between them. This CDR3 comprises 16 residues. CDR3 amino acids: CASSPGETRTQETQYF. In nucleotides, the CDR3 is TGTGCCAGCAGTCCGGGAGAAACCAGGACTCAAGAGACCCAGTACTTC.

This clone was counted between two and nine times. The V gene is TRBV11-2, the J gene TRBJ2-7, with 9 bases fitting TRBD1. The germline gives CDR1 SGHAT, CDR2 FQNNGV. The J segment lost 6 bases and the V segment lost 3 bases, leaving 6 bases of the junction unmatched. The CDR3 is made up of 14 amino acids. The CDR3 region is CASSFGTGLFEQYF. The CDR3 DNA sequence: TGTGCCAGCAGCTTTGGGACAGGGCTGTTCGAGCAGTACTTC.

V and J are TRBV7-2 and TRBJ2-5; 9 bases line up with TRBD2. The V and J ends lost 11 bases and 1 base, in that order; junction bases with no gene match: 11. Germline CDR1 SGHTA, CDR2 FQGNSA. The CDR3 length is 15 residues. The CDR3 nucleotides read TGTGCCGGAAAGGCGGGGGGGTCTATCCAAGAGACCCAGTACTTC. This translates into CAGKAGGSIQETQYF.

V gene TRBV5-1 combines with J gene TRBJ2-3, with a weak D call TRBD1 (5 bases). Trimming pared 7 bases from V and 5 bases from J, leaving 11 bases between. CDR1 SGHRS and CDR2 YFSETQ come from the germline V gene. This CDR3 has 12 residues. The CDR3 DNA reads as TGCGCCAGCGCATTAGGGGAAGATACGCAGTATTTT. Residues: CASALGEDTQYF.

This clone has only a few counts. The chain carries TRBV7-9 and TRBJ2-2, with TRBD1 identical over 9 bases. This CDR3 region has 18 residues. Germline values: CDR1 SEHNR, CDR2 FQNEAQ (reference sequence). Trimming cost V 4 bases and J 0 bases; bases outside gene matches: 9. The CDR3: CASSSLGQGKTNTGELFF. DNA for the CDR3: TGTGCCAGCAGCTCACTAGGACAGGGGAAAACGAACACCGGGGAGCTGTTTTTT.

The rearrangement links TRBV7-8 to TRBJ2-7; D possibly corresponds to TRBD1 (6 bases). In germline, CDR1 is SGHVS, CDR2 FQNEAQ. The CDR3 spans 15 residues. The V and J ends lost 5 bases and 0 bases respectively, with 14 bases between them. The CDR3 DNA reads as TGTGCCAGCAGCCCGAGACAGGTGAGCTCCTACGAGCAGTACTTC. It yields the protein CASSPRQVSSYEQYF.

The chain employs TRBV12-3 or TRBV12-4 and TRBJ1-2; D is uncertain. There are 13 residues in the CDR3. The V end lost 0 bases, the J end lost 7 bases, and 9 bases lay between the germline ends. The CDR3: CASSLARMVGYTF. In DNA, the CDR3 is TGTGCCAGCAGTTTAGCGCGGATGGTTGGCTACACCTTC.

V usage is TRBV6-5 and J usage is TRBJ1-2; 7 bases fit TRBD1. After removal of 8 bases from V and 5 bases from J, the junction contained 8 bases not matched to a gene. CDR3 size: 13 residues. Germline assignment: CDR1 MNHEY and CDR2 SVGAGI. The CDR3: CASSSGQIYGYTF. The CDR3 DNA is TGTGCCAGCTCCTCGGGACAGATATATGGCTACACCTTC.

The chain combines TRBV19 with TRBJ1-5; 9 bases map to TRBD1. This CDR3 has 19 residues. Germline values: CDR1 LNHDA, CDR2 SQIVND (reference sequence). V trimming: 6 bases; J trimming: 0 bases; junction bases outside the gene matches: 15. CDR3: CASSISWDRALYSNQPQHF. The CDR3 nucleotides are TGTGCCAGTAGCATTAGCTGGGACAGGGCCCTTTATAGCAATCAGCCCCAGCATTTT.

V usage is TRBV9 and J usage is TRBJ1-2; D uncertain. The germline gives CDR1 SGDLS, CDR2 YYNGEE. V lost 0 bases, J lost 1 base, and 7 bases lay in between. The CDR3 spans 14 residues. The CDR3 here is CASSVVADNYGYTF. CDR3 DNA: TGTGCCAGCAGCGTAGTGGCGGATAACTATGGCTACACCTTC.

The chain uses TRBV5-1 and TRBJ2-3; tentatively, D is TRBD1 (5 bases). The germline V and J ends were trimmed by 2 bases and 2 bases, with 9 bases remaining between them. This CDR3 comprises 14 residues. Germline loops: CDR1 SGHRS, CDR2 YFSETQ. The CDR3 DNA follows: TGCGCCAGCAGCTTTGGACAAGACACAGATACGCAGTATTTT. Its protein product is CASSFGQDTDTQYF. Supplemented by reference TRBV5-1 and TRBJ2-3, the full variable domain reads KAGVTQTPRYLIKTRGQQVTLSCSPISGHRSVSWYQQTPGQGLQFLFEYFSETQRNKGNFPGRFSGRQFSNSRSEMNVSTLELGDSALYLCASSFGQDTDTQYFGPGTRLTVL.

CDR3 in amino acids: CASRQGVNQPQHF. The DNA of the CDR3 is TGTGCCAGCCGACAGGGGGTTAATCAGCCCCAGCATTTT. The chain joins TRBV18 to TRBJ1-5; 9 bases align to TRBD1. The V segment lost 8 bases and the J segment 4 bases; nucleotides outside the gene matches: 3. Germline V gene sequence: CDR1 KGHSH, CDR2 LQKENI. The CDR3 length is 13 residues.

The chain employs TRBV4-1 and TRBJ1-6, with 9 bases lining up with TRBD1. The germline gives CDR1 MGHRA, CDR2 YSYEKL. The trim removed 0 bases at V and 5 bases at J, leaving 2 bases unmatched. CDR3 length: 16 residues. The CDR3 protein is CASSQERTGDNSPLHF. The CDR3 DNA follows: TGCGCCAGCAGCCAAGAACGGACAGGGGATAATTCACCCCTCCACTTT.

This chain connects TRBV9 to TRBJ2-2; possible D gene TRBD1, 6 bases. The CDR3 is 14 amino acids. CDR1 is SGDLS, CDR2 YYNGEE, per germline. V lost 5 bases and J lost 1, with 9 bases in between. CDR3 loop: CASRGQRNTGELFF. In DNA, the CDR3 is TGTGCCAGCAGGGGACAACGGAACACCGGGGAGCTGTTTTTT. Full variable domain (rest looked up from reference TRBV9 and TRBJ2-2): DSGVTQTPKHLITATGQRVTLRCSPRSGDLSVYWYQQSLDQGLQFLIQYYNGEERAKGNILERFSAQQFPDLHSELNLSSLELGDSALYFCASRGQRNTGELFFGEGSRLTVL.

The chain recombines TRBV5-6 with TRBJ1-5; no reliable D call. Trimming cost V 0 bases and J 8 bases, with 12 bases left between them. Germline V lookup: CDR1 SGHDT, CDR2 YYEEEE. The CDR3 contains 14 residues. CDR3 region: CASSLGGVAEPQHF. The CDR3 region has the DNA TGTGCCAGCAGCTTGGGTGGAGTAGCGGAGCCCCAGCATTTT.

The V gene is TRBV19, the J gene TRBJ1-5; D is perhaps TRBD1 (6 bases). The CDR3 covers 17 residues. Trimming stripped 3 bases from V and 2 bases from J, with 17 bases between. In germline, CDR1 is LNHDA, CDR2 SQIVND (reference sequence). CDR3 coding DNA: TGTGCCAGTAGTATTCCCCGGGGGGCGCAGGGCAATCAGCCCCAGCATTTT. Translation: CASSIPRGAQGNQPQHF.

The chain has TRBV3-1 (or the pseudogene TRBV3-2) and TRBJ1-2; TRBD1 might be the D (6 bases). The V gene lost 0 bases and the J gene lost 7 bases, with 9 bases spanning the gap. CDR3 length: 13 residues. Germline lookup yields CDR1 LGHDT and CDR2 YNNKEL (reference sequence). The CDR3 here is CASSQEGARGYTF. The DNA for the CDR3 is TGTGCCAGCAGCCAAGAGGGGGCGCGTGGCTACACCTTC.

The chain links TRBV9 to TRBJ1-5, with TRBD1 as a possible D gene (5 bases). The CDR3 is 15 amino acids. The germline V gene encodes CDR1 SGDLS and CDR2 YYNGEE. With 2 bases removed from V and 4 bases from J, the gap between germline ends came to 13 bases. CDR3 region: CASSVGQGLNQPQHF. The CDR3 DNA reads as TGTGCCAGCAGCGTGGGGCAGGGATTGAATCAGCCCCAGCATTTT.

This chain joins TRBV6-5 and TRBJ2-1; D is perhaps TRBD2 (6 bases). CDR1 is MNHEY and CDR2 is SVGAGI in the germline V gene. CDR3 length equals 15 residues. V gave up 7 bases and J gave up 5 bases, with 18 bases separating them. CDR3 residues: CASTRRWTNHNEQFF. CDR3 DNA: TGTGCCAGCACCAGGAGATGGACTAACCACAATGAGCAGTTCTTC.

Written as DNA, the CDR3 is TGCAGTGCCACGGGGGGCGAGACCCAGTACTTC. It is translated as CSATGGETQYF. The chain carries TRBV20-1 and TRBJ2-5; D is perhaps TRBD2 (7 bases). The germline V gene encodes CDR1 DFQATT and CDR2 SNEGSKA (reference sequence). This CDR3 region has 11 residues. Trimming left V 6 bases short and J 5 bases short, with 10 bases between.

The rearrangement links TRBV7-2 to TRBJ2-3; a weak D match, TRBD2 (5 bases). There are 14 residues in the CDR3. Germline V gene sequence: CDR1 SGHTA, CDR2 FQGNSA. The V gene lost 5 bases and the J gene lost 4 bases, with 13 bases spanning the gap. This CDR3 reads CASSLRGPPDTQYF. The CDR3 bases are TGTGCCAGCAGCCTCCGGGGTCCGCCAGATACGCAGTATTTT.